The entry below gives a single T cell receptor (beta chain) sequence along with its context. Germline CDR1 is LGHNA and CDR2 is YNFKEQ. The CDR3 runs to 15 residues. V gave up 0 bases and J gave up 0 bases, with 6 bases separating them. The data originate from a study of CD8 T cells in Susac syndrome. Reverse transcription of roughly 0.45 to 1 ug RNA was carried out with random hexamers. Multiplex PCR with immunoSEQ amplified the TCR beta CDR3 across 54 Vbeta and 13 Jbeta. TCRdb recomputed calls from the immunoSEQ multiplex PCR reads with MiXCR, one row per CDR3 protein. The top ten clones hold around 0.22% of a sample with around 130,000 distinct CDR3 sequences, about 90% of them seen once.

The sample was CD8+ T cells from PBMCs. The chain recombines TRBV4-2 with TRBJ1-5, with D maybe TRBD1 (5 bases). The TCR was taken from a human donor with multiple sclerosis. This CDR3 is CASSQEGLSNQPQHF. The CDR3, as DNA: TGTGCCAGCAGCCAAGAGGGGCTTAGCAATCAGCCCCAGCATTTT.